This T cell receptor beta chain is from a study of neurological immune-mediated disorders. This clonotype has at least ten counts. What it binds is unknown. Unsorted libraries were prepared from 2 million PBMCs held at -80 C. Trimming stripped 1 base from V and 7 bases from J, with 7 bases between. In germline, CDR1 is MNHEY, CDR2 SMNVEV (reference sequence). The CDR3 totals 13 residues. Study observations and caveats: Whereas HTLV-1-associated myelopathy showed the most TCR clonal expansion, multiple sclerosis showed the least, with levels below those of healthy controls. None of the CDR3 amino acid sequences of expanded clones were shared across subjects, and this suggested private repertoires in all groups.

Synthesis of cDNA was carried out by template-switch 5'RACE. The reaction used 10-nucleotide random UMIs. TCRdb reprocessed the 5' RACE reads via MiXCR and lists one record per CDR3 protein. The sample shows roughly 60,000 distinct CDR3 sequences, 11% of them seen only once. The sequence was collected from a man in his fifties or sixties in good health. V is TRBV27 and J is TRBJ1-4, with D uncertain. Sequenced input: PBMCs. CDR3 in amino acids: CASSLLEGEKLFF. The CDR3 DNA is TGTGCCAGCAGTTTATTGGAGGGTGAAAAACTGTTTTTT.